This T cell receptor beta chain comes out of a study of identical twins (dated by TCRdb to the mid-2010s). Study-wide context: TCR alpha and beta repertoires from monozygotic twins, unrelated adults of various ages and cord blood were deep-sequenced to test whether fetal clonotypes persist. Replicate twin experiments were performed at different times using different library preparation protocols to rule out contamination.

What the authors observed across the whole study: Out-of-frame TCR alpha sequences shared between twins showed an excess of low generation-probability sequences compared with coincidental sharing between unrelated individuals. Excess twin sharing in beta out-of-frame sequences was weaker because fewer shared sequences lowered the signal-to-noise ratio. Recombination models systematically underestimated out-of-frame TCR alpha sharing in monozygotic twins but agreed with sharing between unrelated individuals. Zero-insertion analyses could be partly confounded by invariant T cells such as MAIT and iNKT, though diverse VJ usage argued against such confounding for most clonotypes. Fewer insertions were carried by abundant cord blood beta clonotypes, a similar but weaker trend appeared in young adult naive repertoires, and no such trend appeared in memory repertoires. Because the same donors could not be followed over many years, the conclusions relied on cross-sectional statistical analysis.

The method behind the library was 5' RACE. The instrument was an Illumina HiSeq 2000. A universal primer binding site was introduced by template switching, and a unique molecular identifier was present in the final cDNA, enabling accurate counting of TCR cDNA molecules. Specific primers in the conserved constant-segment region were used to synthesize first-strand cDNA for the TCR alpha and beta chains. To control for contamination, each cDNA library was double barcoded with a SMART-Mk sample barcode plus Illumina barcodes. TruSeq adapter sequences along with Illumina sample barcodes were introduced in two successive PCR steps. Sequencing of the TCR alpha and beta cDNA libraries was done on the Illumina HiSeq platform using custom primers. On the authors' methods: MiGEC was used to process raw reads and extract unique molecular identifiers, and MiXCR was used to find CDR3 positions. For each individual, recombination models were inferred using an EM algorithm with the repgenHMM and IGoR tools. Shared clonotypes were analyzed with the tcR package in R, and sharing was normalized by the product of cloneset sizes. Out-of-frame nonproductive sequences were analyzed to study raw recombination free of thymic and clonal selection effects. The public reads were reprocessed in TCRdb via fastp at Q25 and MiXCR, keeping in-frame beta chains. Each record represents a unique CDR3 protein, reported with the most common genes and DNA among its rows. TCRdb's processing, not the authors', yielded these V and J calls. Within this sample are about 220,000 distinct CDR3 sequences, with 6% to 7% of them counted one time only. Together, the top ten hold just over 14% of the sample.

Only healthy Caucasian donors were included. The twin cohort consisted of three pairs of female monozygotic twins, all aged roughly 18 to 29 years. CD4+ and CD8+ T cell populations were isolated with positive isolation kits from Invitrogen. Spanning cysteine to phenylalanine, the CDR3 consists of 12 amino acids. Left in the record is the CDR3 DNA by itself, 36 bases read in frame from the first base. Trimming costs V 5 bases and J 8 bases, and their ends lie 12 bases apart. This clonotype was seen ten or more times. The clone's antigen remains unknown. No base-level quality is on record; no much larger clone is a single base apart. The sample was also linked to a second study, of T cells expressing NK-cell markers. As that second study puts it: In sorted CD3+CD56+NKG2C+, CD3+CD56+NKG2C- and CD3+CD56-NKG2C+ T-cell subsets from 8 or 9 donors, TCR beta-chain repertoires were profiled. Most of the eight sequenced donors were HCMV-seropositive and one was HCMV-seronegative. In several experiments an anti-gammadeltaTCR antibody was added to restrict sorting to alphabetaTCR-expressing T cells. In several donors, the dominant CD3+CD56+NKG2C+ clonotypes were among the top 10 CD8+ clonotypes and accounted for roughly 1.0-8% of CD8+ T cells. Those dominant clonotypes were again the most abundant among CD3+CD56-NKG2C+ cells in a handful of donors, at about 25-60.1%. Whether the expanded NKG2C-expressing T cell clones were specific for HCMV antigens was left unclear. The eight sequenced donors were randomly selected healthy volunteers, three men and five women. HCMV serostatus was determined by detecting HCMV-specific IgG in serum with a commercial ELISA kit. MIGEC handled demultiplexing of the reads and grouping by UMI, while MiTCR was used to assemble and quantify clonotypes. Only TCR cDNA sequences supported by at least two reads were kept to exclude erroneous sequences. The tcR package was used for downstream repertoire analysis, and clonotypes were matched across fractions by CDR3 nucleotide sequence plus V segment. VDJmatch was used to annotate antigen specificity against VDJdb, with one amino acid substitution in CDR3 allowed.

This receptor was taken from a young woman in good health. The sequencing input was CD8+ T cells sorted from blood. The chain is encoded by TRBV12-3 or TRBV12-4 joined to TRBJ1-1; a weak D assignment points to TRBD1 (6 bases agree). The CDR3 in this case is CASSPTGFEAFF. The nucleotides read TGTGCCAGCAGTCCAACAGGGTTCGAAGCTTTCTTT.